Sequencing of this T cell receptor (beta chain) was carried out in a study of blood T cell repertoires in COVID-19. Looking at the study overall: Samples of COVID-19 (acute and convalescent) were obtained from the United States, Italy and Spain. T cells, B-cell-depleted T cells, or PBMCs supplied cDNA or gDNA.

Study members were between about 18 and 95 years old and lived in 24 US regions. The recovered donors of Cohort 3 showed two negative PCRs, clearance, or symptom resolution. Only in-frame clones appear in the TCRdb table, and some are missing; sequencing was by immunoSEQ multiplex PCR. This repertoire shows more than 200,000 clones, 80% to 90% found once; its top ten account for about 1.6%. The CDR3 contains 16 residues. V lost 3 bases to trimming and J lost 4 bases; unmatched junction nucleotides: 11. Germline V gene sequence: CDR1 SQVTM, CDR2 ANQGSEA. The source material was PBMCs or T cells enriched from blood (not recorded which). This chain uses TRBV29-1 with TRBJ2-7; 11 positions agree with TRBD2. This sequence was found in a middle-aged man who had recovered from COVID-19. The CDR3 is CSVELIAGGPGYEQYF. CDR3 coding DNA: TGCAGCGTTGAGCTTATAGCGGGAGGGCCGGGTTACGAGCAGTACTTC.